The present T cell receptor (beta chain) was sequenced within a study of CD8 T cells in ankylosing spondylitis. A quantitative 5'-RACE method, one with molecular barcodes, was used to make TCR beta libraries. TCRdb reanalysed the 5' RACE reads using MiXCR and keeps one entry per CDR3 protein. In the table there are around 280,000 distinct CDR3 sequences, 20% of which are singletons. Germline V gene lookup returns CDR1 DFQATT and CDR2 SNEGSKA (reference sequence). The germline V and J ends were trimmed by 0 bases and 4 bases, with 12 bases remaining between them. The CDR3 covers 15 residues. Study conclusions and caveats: Earlier authors reported some of these motif variants in reactive arthritis synovial fluid and blood. Characteristic of ankylosing spondylitis blood, it appeared, was a TCR beta motif comprising about eight highly homologous variants. Relatively scarce in peripheral blood, disease-linked clones were CD8+.

Turning to this clonotype: The antigen is not known.

V usage is TRBV20-1 and J usage is TRBJ2-2; the D call may be TRBD1 or TRBD2 (5 bases each). Specimen: blood, either unsorted or a sorted T cell fraction (not recorded which). This receptor was obtained from a male donor with ankylosing spondylitis or in good health (not recorded which). The chain's CDR3 is CSARDGASFTGELFF. As DNA, the CDR3 is TGCAGTGCTAGAGATGGGGCTAGCTTCACCGGGGAGCTGTTTTTT.